This T cell receptor (beta chain) emerged from a study of memory CD4+ T cells and cytomegalovirus serostatus. Study at large: Of the healthy Belgian adults, fewer than 10 were CMV seropositive and 20 to 25 seronegative.

Libraries were prepared by immunoSEQ multiplex PCR; TCRdb keeps only in-frame clonotypes and omits some of them. The table lists roughly 54,000 clones, roughly 72% of them singletons. The sort gate was single viable CD3+CD4+CD8-CD45RO+ cells for memory CD4+ T cells. Study-wide results and limits: The CMV-associated TCR signature appears largely within the CD4+ memory repertoire. Repertoires predicted CMV serostatus with median bootstrapped AUC of 0.95. About two fifths of the roughly 150 known CMV-associated TCRbeta sequences appeared in CD4+ memory.

Comment on this clone: Its target is unknown.

The germline gives CDR1 MNHEY, CDR2 SVGAGI. This CDR3 contains 14 residues. Trimming pared 5 bases from V and 3 bases from J, leaving 11 bases between. This chain uses TRBV6-5 with TRBJ1-5; D is perhaps TRBD1 (5 bases). The receptor was isolated from an adult in good health and CMV-seronegative. Sequenced: memory CD4+ T cells from blood. CDR3 in amino acids: CASSTWGSNQPQHF. The CDR3 coding sequence is TGTGCCAGCAGTACGTGGGGGTCCAATCAGCCCCAGCATTTT.